Given below is one TCR beta chain in context. CD45RO-negative CD8 cells positively selected for CCR7 made up the naive population, which excluded terminally differentiated effector memory CD45RA+ cells. Assay used: immunoSEQ multiplex PCR; TCRdb lists only in-frame clones, some missing. The sample has roughly 1,800,000 clones, about 95% seen once. This sample stems from a study of shared clonotypes between healthy human individuals. CDR3 length: 15 amino acids. Unmatched junction bases numbered 5, after V lost 0 bases and J lost 2 bases. Per the germline V gene, CDR1 is SGHTS and CDR2 is YDEGEE. Sequencing was done on a sample of naive CD8+ T cells sorted from blood. This chain links TRBV5-8 with TRBJ2-7, with 7 bases that match TRBD1. The sequence was collected from a man aged 18 to 30 in good health. CDR3 nucleotides: TGTGCCAGCAGCTTGGAAGGGGGCCAGACCTACGAGCAGTACTTC. Encoded protein: CASSLEGGQTYEQYF.